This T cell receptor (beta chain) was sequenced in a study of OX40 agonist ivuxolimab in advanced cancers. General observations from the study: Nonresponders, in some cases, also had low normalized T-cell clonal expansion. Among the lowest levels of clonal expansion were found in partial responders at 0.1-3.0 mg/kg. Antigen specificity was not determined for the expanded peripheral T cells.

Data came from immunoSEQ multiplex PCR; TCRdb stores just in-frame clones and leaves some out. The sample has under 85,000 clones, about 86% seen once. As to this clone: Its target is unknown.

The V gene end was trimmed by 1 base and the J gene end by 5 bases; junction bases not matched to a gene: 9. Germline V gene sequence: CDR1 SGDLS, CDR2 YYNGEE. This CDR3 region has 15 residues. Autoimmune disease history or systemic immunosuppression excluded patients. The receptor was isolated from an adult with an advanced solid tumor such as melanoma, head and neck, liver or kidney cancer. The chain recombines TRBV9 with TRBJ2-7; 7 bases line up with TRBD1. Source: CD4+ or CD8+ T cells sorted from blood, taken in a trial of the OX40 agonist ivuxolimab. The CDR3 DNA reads TGTGCCAGCAGCGTAACTGGACGACAGGGCGACGAGCAGTACTTC. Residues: CASSVTGRQGDEQYF.